These 15 T cell receptor beta chains were all obtained from the same sample, sequenced in a study of shared clonotypes between healthy human individuals (dated by TCRdb to the early 2020s). CD8 naive samples were obtained by positive selection for CCR7 among CD45RO-negative cells, yielding a CD45RA+CCR7+ population from which TemRA cells were excluded. Preparation of the library involved the immunoSEQ multiplex PCR assay. The clones in this table, taken by TCRdb from immuneACCESS, are in-frame only. Not every clone is retained; where verified, under half of the shortfall comes from an unresolved V gene, and the cause of the rest is unknown. For this sample the table gives around 2,000,000 clones, of which just under 95% were detected only once. The ten biggest clones cover roughly 1.1% of the sample. Sequences were obtained from naive CD8+ T cells sorted from blood. The sample's cell subset or site label, in plain terms: CD45RA+CCR7+. The receptors were gathered from a young man in good health.

Notes on this clone: Additional DNA sequences in this sample encode the identical CDR3. This chain uses TRBV5-4 with TRBJ2-7; D is unresolved. Per germline, CDR1 SGHNT and CDR2 YYREEE (reference sequence). This CDR3 spans 14 amino acids. The V and J ends lost 0 bases and 0 bases respectively, with 7 bases between them. The CDR3 here is CASSLAASSYEQYF. The CDR3 bases are TGTGCCAGCAGCTTGGCGGCTAGCTCCTACGAGCAGTACTTC.

V usage is TRBV4-3 and J usage is TRBJ2-7; D is possibly TRBD2 (6 bases). V lost 1 base and J lost 5, with 15 bases in between. The CDR3 is made up of 15 amino acids. From germline, CDR1 is LGHNA and CDR2 YSLEER. DNA of the CDR3: TGCGCCAGCAGCCAAGGGCCGGGAGAGTTCCACGAGCAGTACTTC. Residues: CASSQGPGEFHEQYF.

Worth noting for this clone: In the same sample, other DNA sequences code for this CDR3. The gene calls are TRBV9 and TRBJ2-7, with unresolved D. This CDR3 comprises 13 residues. Germline CDR1 is SGDLS and CDR2 is YYNGEE. Trimming pared 3 bases from V and 0 bases from J, leaving 7 bases between. The CDR3 region is CASSGASSYEQYF. In DNA, the CDR3 is TGTGCCAGCAGCGGAGCCAGCTCCTACGAGCAGTACTTC.

The chain has TRBV7-9 and TRBJ2-1; 7 nucleotides align to TRBD1. Unmatched junction bases numbered 8, after V lost 0 bases and J lost 6 bases. Per germline, CDR1 SEHNR and CDR2 FQNEAQ (reference sequence). This CDR3 spans 16 amino acids. CDR3 sequence: CASSLATGKKGNEQFF. CDR3 in DNA: TGTGCCAGCAGCTTAGCGACAGGGAAGAAGGGCAATGAGCAGTTCTTC.

This chain connects TRBV7-6 to TRBJ2-2, with D hard to call. From germline, CDR1 is SGHVS and CDR2 FNYEAQ. The germline V and J ends were trimmed by 5 bases and 5 bases, with 6 bases remaining between them. The CDR3 sequence is 12 residues long. This chain's CDR3 is CASSIRTGELFF. The DNA of the CDR3 is TGTGCCAGCAGCATTCGAACCGGGGAGCTGTTTTTT.

The table lists this clone with a few counts. J is TRBJ1-1 and V is TRBV7-2; D remains unclear. There are 13 residues in the CDR3. V lost 1 base, J lost 11 bases, and 14 bases lay in between. CDR1 is SGHTA, CDR2 FQGNSA, per germline. The CDR3 region has the DNA TGTGCCAGCAGCTTAGAGGTGCAAATTAAGGCTTTCTTT. It is translated as CASSLEVQIKAFF. The variable domain in full, completed from reference TRBV7-2 and TRBJ1-1, reads GAGVSQSPSNKVTEKGKDVELRCDPISGHTALYWYRQSLGQGLEFLIYFQGNSAPDKSGLPSDRFSAERTGGSVSTLTIQRTQQEDSAVYLCASSLEVQIKAFFGQGTRLTVV.

This clone turned up a few times. The sample contains more than one DNA sequence encoding this CDR3. The chain carries TRBV5-1 and TRBJ2-7; 8 nucleotides agree with TRBD1. With V trimmed by 2 bases and J by 3 bases, 1 base remained unmatched. CDR3 length: 13 amino acids. CDR1 and CDR2 from the germline V gene are SGHRS and YFSETQ. The CDR3 sequence: CASSFGTGYEQYF. CDR3 nucleotides: TGCGCCAGCAGCTTCGGGACAGGCTACGAGCAGTACTTC.

V and J are TRBV9 and TRBJ2-7; 9 bases map to TRBD1. CDR1 is SGDLS, CDR2 YYNGEE, per germline. The V gene end was trimmed by 3 bases and the J gene end by 3 bases; junction bases not matched to a gene: 10. This CDR3 region has 16 residues. The CDR3 loop reads CASSEWSGQGLYEQYF. DNA of the CDR3: TGTGCCAGCAGCGAGTGGTCAGGACAGGGGCTCTACGAGCAGTACTTC.

This chain joins TRBV7-9 and TRBJ2-5, with TRBD2 matching 14 bases. V was pared by 5 bases and J by 1 base, with 3 bases of the junction left unmatched. CDR1 is SEHNR, CDR2 FQNEAQ, per germline (reference sequence). This CDR3 is 16 amino acids long. The CDR3 sequence: CASSPGLAGVQETQYF. The CDR3 DNA follows: TGTGCCAGCAGCCCGGGACTAGCGGGAGTCCAAGAGACCCAGTACTTC. The full variable domain, rest sourced from reference TRBV7-9 and TRBJ2-5, is DTGVSQNPRHKITKRGQNVTFRCDPISEHNRLYWYRQTLGQGPEFLTYFQNEAQLEKSRLLSDRFSAERPKGSFSTLEIQRTEQGDSAMYLCASSPGLAGVQETQYFGPGTRLLVL.

V gene TRBV4-1 combines with J gene TRBJ1-5, with D possibly TRBD1 on 5 matching bases. The ends were cut back, 5 bases at V and 6 bases at J, with 17 bases in the middle. The CDR3 has 15 amino acids. Germline values: CDR1 MGHRA, CDR2 YSYEKL. The DNA for the CDR3 is TGCGCCAGCAGCTGGGACCCTGGGGGGAGTCAGCCCCAGCATTTT. Its translation: CASSWDPGGSQPQHF.

With regard to this clone: This same CDR3 is encoded by further DNA sequences in the sample. V and J are TRBV5-1 and TRBJ2-7, with 7 bases identical to TRBD2. With V trimmed by 4 bases and J by 7 bases, 8 bases remained unmatched. Germline V gene lookup returns CDR1 SGHRS and CDR2 YFSETQ. The CDR3 length is 13 residues. The CDR3 region is CASSPDGAGEQYF. As DNA, the CDR3 is TGCGCCAGCAGCCCGGATGGAGCGGGGGAGCAGTACTTC.

This chain uses TRBV7-8 with TRBJ2-1; 12 bases are a match to TRBD2. Per germline, CDR1 SGHVS and CDR2 FQNEAQ. V dropped 5 bases and J dropped 4; count of bases not matched to a gene: 12. The CDR3 is 18 residues long. CDR3 nucleotide sequence: TGTGCCAGCAGCACCCGACTAGCGGGAGACCTGGGGTACAATGAGCAGTTCTTC. Translation gives CASSTRLAGDLGYNEQFF. Supplemented by reference TRBV7-8 and TRBJ2-1, the full variable domain reads GAGVSQSPRYKVAKRGQDVALRCDPISGHVSLFWYQQALGQGPEFLTYFQNEAQLDKSGLPSDRFFAERPEGSVSTLKIQRTQQEDSAVYLCASSTRLAGDLGYNEQFFGPGTRLTVL.

The genes are TRBV27 and TRBJ2-4; D tentatively reads TRBD1 or TRBD2 (6 bases each). V dropped 5 bases and J dropped 6 bases, with 14 bases sitting between them. This CDR3 is built from 14 residues. CDR1 is MNHEY and CDR2 is SMNVEV in the germline V gene (reference sequence). CDR3 in DNA: TGTGCCAGCAGTATCGGGGGCAGTACAAACATTCAGTACTTC. Translated, it gives CASSIGGSTNIQYF.

This clone was seen just once. The chain has TRBV7-2 and TRBJ1-1; no firm D call. Trimming pared 5 bases from V and 7 bases from J, leaving 14 bases between. Germline V gene sequence: CDR1 SGHTA, CDR2 FQGNSA. The CDR3 totals 13 residues. The DNA of the CDR3 is TGTGCCAGCAGCCCCGTCCCCGGACTTGAAGCTTTCTTT. Residues: CASSPVPGLEAFF. Full variable domain (remainder filled in from reference TRBV7-2 and TRBJ1-1): GAGVSQSPSNKVTEKGKDVELRCDPISGHTALYWYRQSLGQGLEFLIYFQGNSAPDKSGLPSDRFSAERTGGSVSTLTIQRTQQEDSAVYLCASSPVPGLEAFFGQGTRLTVV.

The rearrangement links TRBV11-1 to TRBJ2-3, with D unresolved. V gave up 3 bases and J gave up 6 bases, with 7 bases separating them. The germline CDR1 and CDR2 sequences are SGHAT and FQDESV (reference sequence). This CDR3 spans 12 amino acids. As DNA, the CDR3 is TGTGCCAGCAGCTTCGAGTCGGATACGCAGTATTTT. Residues: CASSFESDTQYF.